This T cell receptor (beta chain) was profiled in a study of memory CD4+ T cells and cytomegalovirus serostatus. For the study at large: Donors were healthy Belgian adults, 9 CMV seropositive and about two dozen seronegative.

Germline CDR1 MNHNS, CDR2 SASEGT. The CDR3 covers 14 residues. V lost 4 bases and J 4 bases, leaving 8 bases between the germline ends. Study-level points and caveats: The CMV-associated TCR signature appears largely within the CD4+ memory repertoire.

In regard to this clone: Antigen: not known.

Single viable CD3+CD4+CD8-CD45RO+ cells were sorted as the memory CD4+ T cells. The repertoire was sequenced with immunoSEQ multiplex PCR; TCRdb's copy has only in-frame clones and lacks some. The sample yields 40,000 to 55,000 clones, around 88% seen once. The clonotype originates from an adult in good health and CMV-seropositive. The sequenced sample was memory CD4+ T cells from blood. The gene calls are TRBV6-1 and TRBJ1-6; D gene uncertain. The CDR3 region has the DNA TGTGCCAGCAGTGGATCAGGTTATAATTCACCCCTCCACTTT. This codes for CASSGSGYNSPLHF.